The 8 T cell receptor beta chains reported below all come from one sample, sequenced in a study of CD8 T cells in ankylosing spondylitis. In TCRdb, the 5' RACE reads were re-called with MiXCR into one record per CDR3 protein. The table records 250,000 to 300,000 distinct CDR3 sequences, 20% of them present only once. Specimen: blood, either unsorted or a sorted T cell fraction (not recorded which). The receptors stem from a male donor with ankylosing spondylitis or in good health (not recorded which).

There are a few counts of this clonotype. A single base separates this from a much larger clone, so it may be a read error. The genes are TRBV5-6 and TRBJ1-1; D not resolved. The CDR3 is 15 amino acids. Germline V lookup: CDR1 SGHDT, CDR2 YYEEEE. The CDR3 protein is CVSSLSTRMNTEAFF. The CDR3 DNA follows: TGTGTCAGCAGCTTGAGCACCAGAATGAACACTGAAGCTTTCTTT.

This clonotype was counted ten times or more. The V call is TRBV12-3 or TRBV12-4, the J call TRBJ1-5; TRBD1 agrees at 10 bases. CDR3 size: 14 residues. Trimming took 5 bases from V and 5 from J; bases not matched to a gene: 3. CDR3 nucleotides: TGTGCCAGCAGTCCCGGGACAGGGGATCAGCCCCAGCATTTT. It yields the protein CASSPGTGDQPQHF.

The chain employs TRBV11-3 and TRBJ1-1; 12 nucleotides line up with TRBD1. The CDR3 consists of 12 residues. Germline V CDR1 and CDR2: SGHNT, YENEEA. J gave up 11 bases and V 4 bases, and 2 bases lay outside the gene matches. CDR3 in amino acids: CASSSGQGAAFF. CDR3 nucleotides: TGTGCCAGCAGCTCGGGACAGGGGGCGGCTTTCTTT. Supplemented by reference TRBV11-3 and TRBJ1-1, the full variable domain reads EAGVVQSPRYKIIEKKQPVAFWCNPISGHNTLYWYLQNLGQGPELLIRYENEEAVDDSQLPKDRFSAERLKGVDSTLKIQPAELGDSAVYLCASSSGQGAAFFGQGTRLTVV.

This clonotype was seen a few times. The chain couples TRBV5-5 to TRBJ1-5; 7 nucleotides match TRBD1. This CDR3 has 15 amino acids. Germline V gene lookup returns CDR1 SGHKS and CDR2 YYEKEE (reference sequence). V was pared by 0 bases and J by 7 bases, with 7 bases of the junction left unmatched. CDR3 sequence: CASSLGVTGYQPQHF. CDR3 nucleotide sequence: TGTGCCAGCAGCTTGGGAGTGACAGGGTACCAGCCCCAGCATTTT.

A few counts support this clonotype. CDR3: CSVNSYTGELFF. CDR3 nucleotide sequence: TGCAGCGTTAACAGCTACACCGGGGAGCTGTTTTTT. The rearrangement joins TRBV29-1 to TRBJ2-2; D is unresolved. Germline assignment: CDR1 SQVTM and CDR2 ANQGSEA. CDR3 length: 12 amino acids. V lost 5 bases, J lost 3 bases, and 7 bases lay in between.

This clonotype was detected only a few times. The chain uses TRBV29-1 and TRBJ2-1; 9 bases agree with TRBD2. Germline trimming cut 7 bases from V and 10 bases from J; bases unmatched to any gene: 11. The CDR3 is made up of 13 amino acids. Germline V CDR1 and CDR2: SQVTM, ANQGSEA. The CDR3 nucleotides read TGCAGCGCTCAGGGTAGCGGGGGAATGGAGCAGTTCTTC. Amino acids: CSAQGSGGMEQFF.

This clonotype came up a few times. The rearrangement joins TRBV10-3 to TRBJ2-2, with D perhaps TRBD1 or TRBD2 (6 bases each). CDR1 ENHRY and CDR2 SYGVKD come from the germline V gene. The V gene lost 7 bases and the J gene lost 5 bases, with 26 bases spanning the gap. The length of the CDR3 is 18 residues. The CDR3 DNA follows: TGTGCCATCACCGACTATGGGGGGCGAGAGACGAGAACCGGGGAGCTGTTTTTT. Amino acids: CAITDYGGRETRTGELFF.

The rearrangement uses TRBV5-4 and TRBJ1-4; 9 bases agree with TRBD1. Trimming removed 9 bases from V and 8 bases from J; junction bases left unmatched: 8. The germline V gene encodes CDR1 SGHNT and CDR2 YYREEE (reference sequence). The CDR3 spans 13 residues. DNA of the CDR3: TGTGCCACGACACAGGGGGCAGAGGAAAAACTGTTTTTT. This encodes CATTQGAEEKLFF.